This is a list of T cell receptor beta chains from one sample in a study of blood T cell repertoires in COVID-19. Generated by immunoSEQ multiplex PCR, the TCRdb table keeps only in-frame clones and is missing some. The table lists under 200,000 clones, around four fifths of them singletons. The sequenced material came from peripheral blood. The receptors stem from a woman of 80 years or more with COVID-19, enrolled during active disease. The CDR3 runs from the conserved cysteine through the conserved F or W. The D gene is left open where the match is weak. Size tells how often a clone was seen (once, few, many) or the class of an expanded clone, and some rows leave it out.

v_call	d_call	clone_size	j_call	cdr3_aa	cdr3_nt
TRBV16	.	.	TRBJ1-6	CASGWDKEFPLHF	TGTGCCAGCGGATGGGACAAGGAGTTCCCCCTCCACTTT
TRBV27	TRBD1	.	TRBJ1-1	CASSLYRGAEAFF	TGTGCCAGCAGTCTTTACAGGGGGGCTGAAGCTTTCTTT
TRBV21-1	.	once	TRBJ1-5	CASSKAEDRLIVQPQHF	TGTGCCAGCAGCAAAGCCGAGGACAGGTTGATCGTTCAGCCCCAGCATTTT
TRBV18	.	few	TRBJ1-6	CASSRDRTNSPLHF	TGTGCCAGCTCAAGAGACAGGACTAATTCACCCCTCCACTTT
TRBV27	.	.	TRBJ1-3	CASSLYGQGWAGNTIYF	TGTGCCAGCAGTTTATATGGGCAGGGTTGGGCTGGAAACACCATATATTTT
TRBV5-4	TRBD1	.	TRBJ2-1	CASSHDRDNEQFF	TGTGCCAGCAGCCATGACAGGGATAATGAGCAGTTCTTC
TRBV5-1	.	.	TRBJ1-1	CASSFTGEMNTEAFF	TGCGCCAGCAGCTTTACGGGAGAGATGAACACTGAAGCTTTCTTT
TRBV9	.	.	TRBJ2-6	CASSVTTPTLTWAGANVLTF	TGTGCCAGCAGCGTTACCACCCCGACATTGACATGGGCTGGGGCCAACGTCCTGACTTTC
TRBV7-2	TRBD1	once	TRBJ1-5	CASSLGQGKNQPQHF	TGTGCCAGCAGCTTAGGACAGGGGAAGAATCAGCCCCAGCATTTT
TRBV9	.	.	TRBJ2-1	CASSVGPGRFWGNEQFF	TGTGCCAGCAGCGTAGGGCCAGGGAGGTTTTGGGGCAATGAGCAGTTCTTC
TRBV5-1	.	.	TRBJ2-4	CASSLMASDLVAKNIQYF	TGCGCCAGCAGCTTGATGGCTAGCGATCTAGTAGCCAAAAACATTCAGTACTTC
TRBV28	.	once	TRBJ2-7	CASSSPSWAHEQYF	TGTGCCAGCAGCTCCCCATCGTGGGCCCACGAGCAGTACTTC
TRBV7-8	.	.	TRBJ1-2	CASIAGPGYYGYTF	TGTGCCAGCATCGCGGGCCCGGGCTACTATGGCTACACCTTC
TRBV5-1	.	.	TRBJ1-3	CASSPLQAHSGNTIYF	TGCGCCAGCAGCCCTCTACAGGCGCACTCTGGAAACACCATATATTTT
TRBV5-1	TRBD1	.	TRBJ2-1	CASSSQGARYNEQFF	TGCGCCAGCAGCTCCCAGGGGGCCAGATACAATGAGCAGTTCTTC
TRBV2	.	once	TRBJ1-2	CASSEATGSLYGYTF	TGTGCCAGCAGTGAAGCTACAGGTTCCCTCTATGGCTACACCTTC
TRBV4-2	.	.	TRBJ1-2	CASSQDNQGTNYGYTF	TGTGCCAGCAGCCAAGATAATCAGGGGACTAACTATGGCTACACCTTC
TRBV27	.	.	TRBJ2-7	CASSLFEGDYEQYF	TGTGCCAGCAGTTTATTTGAGGGCGACTACGAGCAGTACTTC
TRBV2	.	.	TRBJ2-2	CASRLSGVTAITGELFF	TGTGCCAGCAGGCTATCCGGCGTGACAGCCATAACCGGGGAGCTGTTTTTT
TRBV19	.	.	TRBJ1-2	CASSIEVGGLDGYTF	TGTGCCAGTAGTATAGAAGTCGGAGGGCTCGATGGCTACACCTTC
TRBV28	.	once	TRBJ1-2	CASSLSAGLWDGYTF	TGTGCCAGCAGTTTATCAGCAGGCCTCTGGGATGGCTACACCTTC
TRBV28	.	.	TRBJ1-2	CASSLRDWNYGYTF	TGTGCCAGCAGTCTCCGGGACTGGAACTATGGCTACACCTTC
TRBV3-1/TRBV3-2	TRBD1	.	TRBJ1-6	CASSQSEAGGRSPLHF	TGTGCCAGCAGCCAATCGGAGGCAGGGGGCAGGTCACCCCTCCACTTT
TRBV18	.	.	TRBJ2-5	CASSPAPETQYF	TGTGCCAGCTCACCGGCCCCAGAGACCCAGTACTTC
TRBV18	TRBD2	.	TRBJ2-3	CASSPLSGGLTDTQYF	TGTGCCAGCTCACCACTTAGCGGGGGCCTCACAGATACGCAGTATTTT
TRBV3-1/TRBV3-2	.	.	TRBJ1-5	CASSNSQGRNSNQPQHF	TGTGCCAGCAGCAACTCACAGGGTCGAAATAGCAATCAGCCCCAGCATTTT
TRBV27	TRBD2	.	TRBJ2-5	CASSSPRGVEYQETQYF	TGTGCCAGCAGTTCCCCTCGGGGGGTGGAGTACCAAGAGACCCAGTACTTC
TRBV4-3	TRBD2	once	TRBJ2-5	CASSPGLAGGSKETQYF	TGCGCCAGCAGCCCCGGACTAGCGGGGGGGTCAAAAGAGACCCAGTACTTC
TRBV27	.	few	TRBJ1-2	CASSSTANYGYTF	TGTGCCAGCAGTTCGACAGCAAACTATGGCTACACCTTC
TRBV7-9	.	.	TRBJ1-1	CASSLGVTGKAFF	TGTGCCAGCAGCTTAGGAGTAACAGGGAAAGCTTTCTTT
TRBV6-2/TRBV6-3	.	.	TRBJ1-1	CASSNARAGTEAFF	TGTGCCAGCAGCAACGCGCGGGCCGGGACTGAAGCTTTCTTT
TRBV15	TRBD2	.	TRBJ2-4	CATSRPSGGADIQYF	TGTGCCACCAGCAGACCTAGCGGGGGGGCGGACATTCAGTACTTC
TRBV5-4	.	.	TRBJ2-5	CASSLGLQETQYF	TGTGCCAGCAGCTTGGGACTCCAAGAGACCCAGTACTTC
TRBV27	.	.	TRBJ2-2	CASIARTNTGELFF	TGTGCCAGCATAGCGAGGACGAACACCGGGGAGCTGTTTTTT
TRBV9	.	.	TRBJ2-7	CASSVEISGSTQISYEQYF	TGTGCCAGCAGCGTAGAAATTTCGGGATCCACCCAGATCTCCTACGAGCAGTACTTC
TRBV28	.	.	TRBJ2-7	CASIGDIYEQYF	TGTGCCAGCATTGGAGATATCTACGAGCAGTACTTC
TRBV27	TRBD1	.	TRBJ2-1	CASRPDRGIYNEQFF	TGTGCCAGCAGGCCGGACAGGGGGATCTACAATGAGCAGTTCTTC
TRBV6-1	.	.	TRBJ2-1	CASRPESYNEQFF	TGTGCCAGCAGGCCAGAATCCTACAATGAGCAGTTCTTC
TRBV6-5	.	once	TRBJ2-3	CATLRGDTQYF	TGTGCCACCCTCCGGGGAGATACGCAGTATTTT
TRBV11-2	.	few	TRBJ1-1	CASSLEFGQMNTEAFF	TGTGCCAGCAGCTTAGAGTTTGGACAGATGAACACTGAAGCTTTCTTT
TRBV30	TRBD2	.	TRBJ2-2	CAWSVLGTSGSTGELFF	TGTGCCTGGAGTGTTTTGGGGACTAGCGGTAGCACCGGGGAGCTGTTTTTT
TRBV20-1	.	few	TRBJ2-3	CSAPLYTQYF	TGCAGTGCTCCTCTTTATACGCAGTATTTT
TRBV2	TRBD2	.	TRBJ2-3	CASRERGGTDTQYF	TGTGCCAGCAGGGAGCGGGGAGGAACAGATACGCAGTATTTT
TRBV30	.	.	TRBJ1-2	CAWSPGGDYGYTF	TGTGCCTGGAGTCCCGGGGGGGACTATGGCTACACCTTC
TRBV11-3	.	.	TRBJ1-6	CASSLERSSPLHF	TGTGCCAGCAGCTTAGAGAGGAGTTCACCCCTCCACTTT
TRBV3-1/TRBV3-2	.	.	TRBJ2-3	CASSGESGTQYF	TGTGCCAGCAGCGGAGAGTCCGGTACGCAGTATTTT